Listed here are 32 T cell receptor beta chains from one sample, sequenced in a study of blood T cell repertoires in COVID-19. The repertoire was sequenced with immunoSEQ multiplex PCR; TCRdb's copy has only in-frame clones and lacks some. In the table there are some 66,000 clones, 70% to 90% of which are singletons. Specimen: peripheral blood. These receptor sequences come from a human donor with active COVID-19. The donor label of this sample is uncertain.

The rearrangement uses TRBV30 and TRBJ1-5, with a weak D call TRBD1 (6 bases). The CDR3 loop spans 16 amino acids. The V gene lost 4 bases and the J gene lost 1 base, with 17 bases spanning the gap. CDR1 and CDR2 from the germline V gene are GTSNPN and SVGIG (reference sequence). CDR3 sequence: CAWKGETGRSNQPQHF. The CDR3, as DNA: TGTGCCTGGAAGGGGGAGACAGGAAGGAGCAATCAGCCCCAGCATTTT.

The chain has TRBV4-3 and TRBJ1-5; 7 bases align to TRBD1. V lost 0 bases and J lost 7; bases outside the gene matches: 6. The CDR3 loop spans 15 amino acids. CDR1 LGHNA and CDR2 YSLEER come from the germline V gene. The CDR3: CASSQDSGGRQPQHF. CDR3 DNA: TGCGCCAGCAGCCAAGATTCAGGGGGAAGGCAGCCCCAGCATTTT.

The CDR3 region has the DNA TGTGCCAGCTCACCTTACAGGGGTGAGAACACTGAAGCTTTCTTT. This sequence encodes CASSPYRGENTEAFF. The chain couples TRBV18 to TRBJ1-1, with 7 bases aligning to TRBD1. V lost 3 bases to trimming and J lost 1 base; unmatched junction nucleotides: 5. Per germline, CDR1 KGHSH and CDR2 LQKENI. The CDR3 totals 15 residues.

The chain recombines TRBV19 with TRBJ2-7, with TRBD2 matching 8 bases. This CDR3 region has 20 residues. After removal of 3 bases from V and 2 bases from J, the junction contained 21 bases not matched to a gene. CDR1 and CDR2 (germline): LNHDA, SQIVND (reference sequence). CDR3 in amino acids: CASSMSWRGDPKGEAYEQYF. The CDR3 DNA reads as TGTGCCAGTAGTATGTCGTGGCGGGGGGATCCCAAGGGAGAGGCCTACGAGCAGTACTTC. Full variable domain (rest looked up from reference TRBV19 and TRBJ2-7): DGGITQSPKYLFRKEGQNVTLSCEQNLNHDAMYWYRQDPGQGLRLIYYSQIVNDFQKGDIAEGYSVSREKKESFPLTVTSAQKNPTAFYLCASSMSWRGDPKGEAYEQYFGPGTRLTVT.

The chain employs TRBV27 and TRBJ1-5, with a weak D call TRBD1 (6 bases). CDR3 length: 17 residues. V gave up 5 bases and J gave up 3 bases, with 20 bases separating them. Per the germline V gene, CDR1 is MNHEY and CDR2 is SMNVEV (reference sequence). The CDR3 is CASSPSGRGYFNQPQHF. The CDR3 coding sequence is TGTGCCAGCAGTCCCAGTGGCAGGGGATATTTCAATCAGCCCCAGCATTTT.

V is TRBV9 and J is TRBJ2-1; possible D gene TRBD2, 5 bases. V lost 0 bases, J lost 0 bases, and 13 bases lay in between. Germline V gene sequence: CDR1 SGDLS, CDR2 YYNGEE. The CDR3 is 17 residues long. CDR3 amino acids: CASSVGSAGVSYNEQFF. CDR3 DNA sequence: TGTGCCAGCAGCGTAGGGTCGGCCGGGGTCTCCTACAATGAGCAGTTCTTC.

The CDR3 region has the DNA TGTGCCAGTAGTATGATTCGGTATGGCTACACCTTC. Protein sequence: CASSMIRYGYTF. The chain employs TRBV19 and TRBJ1-2; D is unclear. The CDR3 is made up of 12 amino acids. CDR1 and CDR2 (germline): LNHDA, SQIVND (reference sequence). The ends were cut back, 3 bases at V and 5 bases at J, with 7 bases in the middle.

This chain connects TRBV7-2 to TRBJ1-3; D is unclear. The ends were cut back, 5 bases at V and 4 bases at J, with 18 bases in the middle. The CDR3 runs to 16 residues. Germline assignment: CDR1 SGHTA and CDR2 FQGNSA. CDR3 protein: CASSPEGFSGGNTIYF. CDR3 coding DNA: TGTGCCAGCAGCCCAGAGGGCTTTTCGGGAGGAAACACCATATATTTT.

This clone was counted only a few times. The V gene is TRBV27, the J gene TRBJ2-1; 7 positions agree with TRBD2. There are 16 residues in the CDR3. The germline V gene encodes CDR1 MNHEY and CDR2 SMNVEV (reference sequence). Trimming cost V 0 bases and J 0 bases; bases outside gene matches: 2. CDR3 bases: TGTGCCAGCAGTTTATCAGCGGGAAGCTCCTACAATGAGCAGTTCTTC. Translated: CASSLSAGSSYNEQFF.

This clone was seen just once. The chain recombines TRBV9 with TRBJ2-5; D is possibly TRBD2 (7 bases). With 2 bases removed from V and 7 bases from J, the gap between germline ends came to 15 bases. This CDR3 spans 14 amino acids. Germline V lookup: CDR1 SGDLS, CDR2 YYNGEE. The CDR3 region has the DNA TGTGCCAGCAGCGTGGCTAGGGGGGGAGGGACCCAGTACTTC. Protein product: CASSVARGGGTQYF.

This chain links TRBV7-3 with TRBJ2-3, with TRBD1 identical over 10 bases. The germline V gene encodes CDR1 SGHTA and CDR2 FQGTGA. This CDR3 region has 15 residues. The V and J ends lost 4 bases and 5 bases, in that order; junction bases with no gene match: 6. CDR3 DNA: TGTGCCAGCAGCTCGACAGGGGGCCGAGGAGATACGCAGTATTTT. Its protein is CASSSTGGRGDTQYF.

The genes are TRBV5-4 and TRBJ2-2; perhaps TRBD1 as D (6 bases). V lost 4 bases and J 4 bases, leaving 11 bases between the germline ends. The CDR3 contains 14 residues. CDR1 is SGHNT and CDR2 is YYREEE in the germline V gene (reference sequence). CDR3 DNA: TGTGCCAGCAGCGAGGGACACGGCACCGGGGAGCTGTTTTTT. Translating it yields CASSEGHGTGELFF.

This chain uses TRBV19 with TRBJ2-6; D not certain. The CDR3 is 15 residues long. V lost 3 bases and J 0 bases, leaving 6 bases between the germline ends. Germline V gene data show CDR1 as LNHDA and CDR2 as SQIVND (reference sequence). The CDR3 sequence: CASSILLSGANVLTF. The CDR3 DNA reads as TGTGCCAGTAGTATTTTACTCTCTGGGGCCAACGTCCTGACTTTC.

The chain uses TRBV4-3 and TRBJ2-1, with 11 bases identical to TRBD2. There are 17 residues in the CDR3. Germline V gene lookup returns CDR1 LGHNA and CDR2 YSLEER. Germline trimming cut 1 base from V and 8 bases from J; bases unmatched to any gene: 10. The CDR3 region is CASSQVPLAGVGDEQFF. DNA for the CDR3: TGCGCCAGCAGCCAAGTCCCACTAGCGGGAGTAGGGGATGAGCAGTTCTTC.

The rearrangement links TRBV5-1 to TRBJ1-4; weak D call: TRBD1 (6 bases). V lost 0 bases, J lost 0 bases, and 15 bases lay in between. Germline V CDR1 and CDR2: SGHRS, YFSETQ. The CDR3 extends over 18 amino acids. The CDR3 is CASSLGRRGLTTNEKLFF. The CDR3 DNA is TGCGCCAGCAGCTTGGGTCGCAGGGGTTTGACAACTAATGAAAAACTGTTTTTT.

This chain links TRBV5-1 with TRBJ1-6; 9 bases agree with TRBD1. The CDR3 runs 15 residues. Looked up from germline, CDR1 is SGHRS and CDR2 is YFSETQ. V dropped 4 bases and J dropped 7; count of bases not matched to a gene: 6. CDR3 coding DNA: TGCGCCAGCAGCGGGGACGGACAGGGGAATTCACCCCTCCACTTT. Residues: CASSGDGQGNSPLHF.

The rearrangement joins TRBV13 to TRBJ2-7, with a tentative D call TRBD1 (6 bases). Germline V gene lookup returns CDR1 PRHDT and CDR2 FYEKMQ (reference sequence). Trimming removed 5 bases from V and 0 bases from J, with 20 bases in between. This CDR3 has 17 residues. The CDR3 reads CASSEIPGQSSSYEQYF. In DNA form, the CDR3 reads TGTGCCAGCAGCGAAATTCCCGGACAGTCCAGCTCCTACGAGCAGTACTTC.

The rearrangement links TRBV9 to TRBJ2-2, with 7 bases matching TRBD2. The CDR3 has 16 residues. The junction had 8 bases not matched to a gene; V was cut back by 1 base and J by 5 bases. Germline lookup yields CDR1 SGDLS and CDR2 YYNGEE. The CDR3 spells CASSVTSGVKTGELFF. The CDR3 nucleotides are TGTGCCAGCAGCGTAACGAGCGGGGTAAAGACCGGGGAGCTGTTTTTT.

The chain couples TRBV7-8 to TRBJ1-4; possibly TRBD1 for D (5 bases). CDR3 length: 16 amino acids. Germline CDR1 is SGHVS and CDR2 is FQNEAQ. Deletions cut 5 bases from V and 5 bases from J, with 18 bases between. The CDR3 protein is CASSPRGGPLNEKLFF. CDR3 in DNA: TGTGCCAGCAGCCCACGGGGGGGACCTTTAAATGAAAAACTGTTTTTT.

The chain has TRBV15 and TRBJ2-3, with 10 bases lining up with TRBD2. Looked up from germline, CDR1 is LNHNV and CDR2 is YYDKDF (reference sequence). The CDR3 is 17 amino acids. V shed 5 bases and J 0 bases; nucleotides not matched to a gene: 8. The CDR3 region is CATSASGTSDSTDTQYF. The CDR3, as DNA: TGTGCCACCAGCGCCTCCGGGACTAGCGATAGCACAGATACGCAGTATTTT.

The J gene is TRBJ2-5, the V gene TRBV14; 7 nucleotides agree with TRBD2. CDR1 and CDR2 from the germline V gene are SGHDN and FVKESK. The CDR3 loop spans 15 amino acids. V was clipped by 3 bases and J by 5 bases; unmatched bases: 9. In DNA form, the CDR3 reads TGTGCCAGCAGCCACAGAGCGGGGACCGGGGAGACCCAGTACTTC. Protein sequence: CASSHRAGTGETQYF.

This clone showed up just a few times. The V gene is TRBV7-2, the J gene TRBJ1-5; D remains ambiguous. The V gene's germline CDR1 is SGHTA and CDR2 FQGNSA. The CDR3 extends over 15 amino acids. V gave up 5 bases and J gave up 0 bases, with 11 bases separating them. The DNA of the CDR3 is TGTGCCAGCAGCCAGGTGGCAGTTAGCAATCAGCCCCAGCATTTT. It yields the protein CASSQVAVSNQPQHF.

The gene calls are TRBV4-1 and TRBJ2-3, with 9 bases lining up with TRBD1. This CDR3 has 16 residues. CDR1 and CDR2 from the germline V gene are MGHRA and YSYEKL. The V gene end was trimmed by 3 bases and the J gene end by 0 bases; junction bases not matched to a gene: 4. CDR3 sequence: CASSQTQGASTDTQYF. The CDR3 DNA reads TGCGCCAGCAGCCAGACACAGGGGGCCAGCACAGATACGCAGTATTTT.

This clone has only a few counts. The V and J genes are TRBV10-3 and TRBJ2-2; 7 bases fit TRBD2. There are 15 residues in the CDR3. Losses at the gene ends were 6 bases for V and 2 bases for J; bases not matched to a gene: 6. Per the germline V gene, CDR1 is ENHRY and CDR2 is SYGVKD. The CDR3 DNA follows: TGTGCCATCAGACCGGGAGGAACAAACACCGGGGAGCTGTTTTTT. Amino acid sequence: CAIRPGGTNTGELFF.

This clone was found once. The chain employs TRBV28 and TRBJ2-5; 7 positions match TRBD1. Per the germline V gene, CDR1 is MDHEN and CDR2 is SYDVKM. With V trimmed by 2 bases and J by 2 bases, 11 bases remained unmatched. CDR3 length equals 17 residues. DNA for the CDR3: TGTGCCAGCAGTTTAGGGGGATCGGGACAGCTACAAGAGACCCAGTACTTC. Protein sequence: CASSLGGSGQLQETQYF.

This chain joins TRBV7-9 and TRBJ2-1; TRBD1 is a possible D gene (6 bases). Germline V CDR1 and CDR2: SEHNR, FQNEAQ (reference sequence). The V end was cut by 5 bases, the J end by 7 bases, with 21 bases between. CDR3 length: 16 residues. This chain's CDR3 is CASSPSQGSIRNEQFF. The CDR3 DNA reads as TGTGCCAGCAGCCCCTCACAGGGAAGCATTAGGAATGAGCAGTTCTTC.

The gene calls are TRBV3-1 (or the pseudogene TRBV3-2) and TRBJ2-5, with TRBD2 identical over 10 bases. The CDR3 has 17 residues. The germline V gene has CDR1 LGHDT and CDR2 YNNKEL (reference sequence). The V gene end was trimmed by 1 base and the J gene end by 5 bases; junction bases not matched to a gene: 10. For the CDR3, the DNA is TGTGCCAGCAGCCAAGGGGTAATAGCGGGGGGAGGGGAGACCCAGTACTTC. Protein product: CASSQGVIAGGGETQYF.

This CDR3 is CASSLRYRGLGTEAFF. DNA for the CDR3: TGTGCCAGCAGTTTGAGGTACAGGGGGCTCGGCACTGAAGCTTTCTTT. The gene calls are TRBV27 and TRBJ1-1, with 9 bases matching TRBD1. From germline, CDR1 is MNHEY and CDR2 SMNVEV (reference sequence). This CDR3 region has 16 residues. The ends lost 3 bases at V and 4 bases at J; junction bases unmatched: 9.

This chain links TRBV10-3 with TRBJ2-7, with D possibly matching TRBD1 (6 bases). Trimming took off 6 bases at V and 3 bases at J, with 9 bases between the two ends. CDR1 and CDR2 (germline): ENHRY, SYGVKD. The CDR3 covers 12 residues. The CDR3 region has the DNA TGTGCCATCAGCCTACAGGGCTACGAGCAGTACTTC. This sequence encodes CAISLQGYEQYF.

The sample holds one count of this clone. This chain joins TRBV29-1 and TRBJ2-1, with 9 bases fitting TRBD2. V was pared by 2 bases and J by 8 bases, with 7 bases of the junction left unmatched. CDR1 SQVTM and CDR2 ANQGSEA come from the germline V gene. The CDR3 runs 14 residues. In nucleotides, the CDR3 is TGCAGCGTTGAATCGGGACTAGCTTTATATGAGCAGTTCTTC. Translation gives CSVESGLALYEQFF.

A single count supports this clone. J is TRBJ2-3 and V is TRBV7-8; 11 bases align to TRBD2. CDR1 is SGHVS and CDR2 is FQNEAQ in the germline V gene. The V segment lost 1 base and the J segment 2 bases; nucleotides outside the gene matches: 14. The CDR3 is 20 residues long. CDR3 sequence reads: CASSLVLAGASTLFTDTQYF. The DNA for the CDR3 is TGTGCCAGCAGCTTAGTACTAGCGGGAGCCTCAACCCTATTCACAGATACGCAGTATTTT.

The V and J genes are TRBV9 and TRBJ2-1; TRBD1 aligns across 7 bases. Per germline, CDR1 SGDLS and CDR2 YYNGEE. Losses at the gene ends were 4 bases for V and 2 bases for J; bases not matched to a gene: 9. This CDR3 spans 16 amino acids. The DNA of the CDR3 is TGTGCCAGCAGCCCCTGGGACAGCATTGCCTACAATGAGCAGTTCTTC. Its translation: CASSPWDSIAYNEQFF.